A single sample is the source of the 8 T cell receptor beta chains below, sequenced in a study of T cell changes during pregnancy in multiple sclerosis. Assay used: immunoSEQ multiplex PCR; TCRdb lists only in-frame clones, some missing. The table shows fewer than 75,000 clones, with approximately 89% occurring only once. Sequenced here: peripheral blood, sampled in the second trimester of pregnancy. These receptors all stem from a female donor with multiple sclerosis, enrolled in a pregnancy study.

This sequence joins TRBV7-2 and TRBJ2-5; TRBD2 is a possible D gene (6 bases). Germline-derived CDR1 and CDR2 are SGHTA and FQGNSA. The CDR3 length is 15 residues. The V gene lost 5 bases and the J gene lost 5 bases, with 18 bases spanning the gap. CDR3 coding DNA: TGTGCCAGCAGCCCGGTGGGGGGAGGCTGGGAGACCCAGTACTTC. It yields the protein CASSPVGGGWETQYF.

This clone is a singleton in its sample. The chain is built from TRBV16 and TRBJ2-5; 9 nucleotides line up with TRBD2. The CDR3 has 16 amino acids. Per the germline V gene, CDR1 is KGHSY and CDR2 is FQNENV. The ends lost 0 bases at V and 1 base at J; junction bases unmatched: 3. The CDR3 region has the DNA TGTGCCAGCAGCCAATCGGGACTAGCCGGCCAAGAGACCCAGTACTTC. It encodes CASSQSGLAGQETQYF.

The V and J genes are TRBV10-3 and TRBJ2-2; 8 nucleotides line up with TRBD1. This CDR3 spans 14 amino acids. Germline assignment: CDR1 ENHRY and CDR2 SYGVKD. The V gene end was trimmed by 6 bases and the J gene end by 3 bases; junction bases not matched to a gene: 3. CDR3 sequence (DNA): TGTGCCATCAGGACAGGGGTGGACACCGGGGAGCTGTTTTTT. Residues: CAIRTGVDTGELFF.

In nucleotides, the CDR3 is TGTGCCAGCAGGAGGGAGGGGGGAAAATACGAGCAGTACTTC. Its translation: CASRREGGKYEQYF. The V gene is TRBV5-4, the J gene TRBJ2-7; D possibly corresponds to TRBD2 (7 bases). Trimming removed 5 bases at V and 4 bases at J, with 16 bases between. The CDR3 sequence is 14 residues long. Germline V lookup: CDR1 SGHNT, CDR2 YYREEE (reference sequence).

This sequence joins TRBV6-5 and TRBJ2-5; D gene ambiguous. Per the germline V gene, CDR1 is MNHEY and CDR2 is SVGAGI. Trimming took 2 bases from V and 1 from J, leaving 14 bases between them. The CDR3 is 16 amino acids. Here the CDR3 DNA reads TGTGCCAGCAGTTACGGGCGTCCCCCCCTCCAAGAGACCCAGTACTTC. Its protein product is CASSYGRPPLQETQYF.

The CDR3 region has the DNA TGTGCCTGGAGTTCCCTTCCGGGACAGGGGGCAGATACGCAGTATTTT. This gives the protein CAWSSLPGQGADTQYF. J is TRBJ2-3 and V is TRBV30, with 11 positions matching TRBD1. In germline, CDR1 is GTSNPN, CDR2 SVGIG (reference sequence). CDR3 length: 16 residues. The V gene end was trimmed by 2 bases and the J gene end by 4 bases; junction bases not matched to a gene: 8.

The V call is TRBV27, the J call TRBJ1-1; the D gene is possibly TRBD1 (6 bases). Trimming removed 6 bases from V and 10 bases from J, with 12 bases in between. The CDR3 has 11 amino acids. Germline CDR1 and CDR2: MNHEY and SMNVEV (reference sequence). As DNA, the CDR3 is TGTGCCAGCAGGCAGGGGTGGGTAGCTTTCTTT. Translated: CASRQGWVAFF.

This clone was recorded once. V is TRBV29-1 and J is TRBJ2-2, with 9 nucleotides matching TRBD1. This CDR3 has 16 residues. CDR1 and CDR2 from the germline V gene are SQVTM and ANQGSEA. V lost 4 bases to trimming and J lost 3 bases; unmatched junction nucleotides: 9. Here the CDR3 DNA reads TGCAGCGTTGTAGGCGGAACAGGGGGCCACACCGGGGAGCTGTTTTTT. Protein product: CSVVGGTGGHTGELFF.